The entry that follows covers one T cell receptor beta chain sequence. The sample is drawn from a study of shared clonotypes between healthy human individuals. There are 14 residues in the CDR3. V trimming: 11 bases; J trimming: 2 bases; junction bases outside the gene matches: 6. Per the germline V gene, CDR1 is LNHDA and CDR2 is SQIVND (reference sequence). The data were produced by immunoSEQ multiplex PCR, yet TCRdb's version contains in-frame clones alone and is incomplete. The repertoire has 2 million to 2.5 million clones, 93% of them found once; the top ten carry approximately 0.35%. Sequencing was carried out using naive CD4+ T cells from PBMCs. Subset specified: CD45RA+ positively selected. This receptor was obtained from a man between 18 and 35 years old in good health. Some clones in this sample may be carry-over from other donors' samples. This chain uses TRBV19 with TRBJ2-2; 9 bases are a match to TRBD1. The CDR3 bases are TGTGCCGGAAGAACAGGGGGCAACACCGGGGAGCTGTTTTTT. This gives the protein CAGRTGGNTGELFF.